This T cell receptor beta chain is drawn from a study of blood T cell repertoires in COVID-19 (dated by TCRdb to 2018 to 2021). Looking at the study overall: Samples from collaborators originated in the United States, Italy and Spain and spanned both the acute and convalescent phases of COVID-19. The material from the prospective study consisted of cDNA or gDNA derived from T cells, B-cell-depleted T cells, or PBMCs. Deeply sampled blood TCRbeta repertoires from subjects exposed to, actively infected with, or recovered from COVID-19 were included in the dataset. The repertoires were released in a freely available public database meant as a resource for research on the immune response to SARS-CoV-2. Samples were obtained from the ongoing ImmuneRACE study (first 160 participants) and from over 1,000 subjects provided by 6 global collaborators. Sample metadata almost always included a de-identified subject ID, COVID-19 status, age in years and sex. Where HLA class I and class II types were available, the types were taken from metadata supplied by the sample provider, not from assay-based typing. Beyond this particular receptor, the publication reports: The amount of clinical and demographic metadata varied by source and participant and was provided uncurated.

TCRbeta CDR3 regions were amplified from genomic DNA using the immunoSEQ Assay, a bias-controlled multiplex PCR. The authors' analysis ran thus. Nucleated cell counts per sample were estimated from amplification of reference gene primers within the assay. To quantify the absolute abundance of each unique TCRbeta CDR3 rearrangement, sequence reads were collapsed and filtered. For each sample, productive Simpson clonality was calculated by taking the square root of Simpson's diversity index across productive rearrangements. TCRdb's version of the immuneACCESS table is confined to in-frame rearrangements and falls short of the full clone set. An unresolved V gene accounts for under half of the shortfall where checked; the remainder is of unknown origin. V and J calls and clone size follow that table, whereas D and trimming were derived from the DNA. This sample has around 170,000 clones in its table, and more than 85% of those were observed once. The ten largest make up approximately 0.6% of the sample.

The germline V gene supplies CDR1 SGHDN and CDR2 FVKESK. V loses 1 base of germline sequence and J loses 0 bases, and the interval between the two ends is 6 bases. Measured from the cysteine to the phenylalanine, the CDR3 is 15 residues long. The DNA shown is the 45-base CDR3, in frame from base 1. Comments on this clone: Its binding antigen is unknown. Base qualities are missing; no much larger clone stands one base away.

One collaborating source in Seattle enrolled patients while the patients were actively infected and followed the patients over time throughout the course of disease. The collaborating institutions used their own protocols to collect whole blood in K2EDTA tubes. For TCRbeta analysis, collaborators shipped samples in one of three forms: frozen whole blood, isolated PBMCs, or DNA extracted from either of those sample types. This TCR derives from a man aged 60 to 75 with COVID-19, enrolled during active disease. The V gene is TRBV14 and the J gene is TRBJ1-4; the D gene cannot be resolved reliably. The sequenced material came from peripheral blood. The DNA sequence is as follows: TGTGCCAGCAGCCAAGCGGGAACAACTAATGAAAAACTGTTTTTT. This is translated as CASSQAGTTNEKLFF.